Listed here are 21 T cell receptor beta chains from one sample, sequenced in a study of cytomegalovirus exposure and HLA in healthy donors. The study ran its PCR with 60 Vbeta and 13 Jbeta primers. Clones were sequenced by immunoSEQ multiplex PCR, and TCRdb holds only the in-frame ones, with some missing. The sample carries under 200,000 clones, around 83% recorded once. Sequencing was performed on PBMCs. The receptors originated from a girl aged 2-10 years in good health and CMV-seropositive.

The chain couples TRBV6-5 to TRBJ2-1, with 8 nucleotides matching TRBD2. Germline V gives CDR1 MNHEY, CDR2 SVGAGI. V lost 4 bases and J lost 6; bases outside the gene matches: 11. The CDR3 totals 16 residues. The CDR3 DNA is TGTGCCAGCAGTTCCCTTCCGGGACTAGGTAGCAATGAGCAGTTCTTC. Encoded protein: CASSSLPGLGSNEQFF.

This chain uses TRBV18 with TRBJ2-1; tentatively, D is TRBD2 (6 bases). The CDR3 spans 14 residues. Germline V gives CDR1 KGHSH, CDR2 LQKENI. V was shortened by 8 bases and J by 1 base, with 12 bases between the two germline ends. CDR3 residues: CASAPSVSYNEQFF. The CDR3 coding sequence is TGTGCCAGCGCCCCTAGCGTTTCCTACAATGAGCAGTTCTTC.

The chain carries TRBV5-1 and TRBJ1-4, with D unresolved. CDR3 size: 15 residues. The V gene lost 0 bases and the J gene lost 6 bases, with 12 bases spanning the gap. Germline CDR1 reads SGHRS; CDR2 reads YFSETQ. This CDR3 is CASSLAGGSDEKLFF. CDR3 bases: TGCGCCAGCAGCTTGGCCGGAGGGTCCGATGAAAAACTGTTTTTT.

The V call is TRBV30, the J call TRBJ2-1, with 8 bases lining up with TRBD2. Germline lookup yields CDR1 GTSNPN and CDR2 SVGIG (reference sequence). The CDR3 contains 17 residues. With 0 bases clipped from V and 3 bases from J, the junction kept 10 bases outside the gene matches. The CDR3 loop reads CAWSVGLAGRFYNEQFF. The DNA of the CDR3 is TGTGCCTGGAGTGTGGGATTAGCGGGAAGGTTCTACAATGAGCAGTTCTTC.

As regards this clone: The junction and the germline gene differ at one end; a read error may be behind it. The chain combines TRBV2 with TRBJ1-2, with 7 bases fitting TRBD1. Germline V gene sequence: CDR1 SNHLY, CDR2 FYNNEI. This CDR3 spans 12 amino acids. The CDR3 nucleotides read TGTGCCAGCAGAACAGGGGAGTATGGCTACCCCTTC. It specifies CASRTGEYGYPF. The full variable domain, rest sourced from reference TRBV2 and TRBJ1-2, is EPEVTQTPSHQVTQMGQEVILRCVPISNHLYFYWYRQILGQKVEFLVSFYNNEISEKSEIFDDQFSVERPDGSNFTLKIRSTKLEDSAMYFCASRTGEYGYPFGSGTRLTVV.

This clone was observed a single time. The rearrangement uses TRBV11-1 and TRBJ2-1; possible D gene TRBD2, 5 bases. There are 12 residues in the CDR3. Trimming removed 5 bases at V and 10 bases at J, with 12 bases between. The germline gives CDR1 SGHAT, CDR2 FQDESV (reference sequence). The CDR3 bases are TGTGCCAGCAGCCTCCTCGAGCGGGAGCAGTTCTTC. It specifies CASSLLEREQFF.

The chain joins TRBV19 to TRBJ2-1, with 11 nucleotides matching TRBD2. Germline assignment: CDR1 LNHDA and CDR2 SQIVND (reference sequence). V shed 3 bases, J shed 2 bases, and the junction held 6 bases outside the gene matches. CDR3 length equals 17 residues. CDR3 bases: TGTGCCAGTAGTATCGGACTAGCGGGTGGAACCTACAATGAGCAGTTCTTC. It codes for CASSIGLAGGTYNEQFF.

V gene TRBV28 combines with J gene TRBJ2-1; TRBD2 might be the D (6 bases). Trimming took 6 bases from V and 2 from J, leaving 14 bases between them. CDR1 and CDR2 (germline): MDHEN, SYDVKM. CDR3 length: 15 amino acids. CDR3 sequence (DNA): TGTGCCAGCAGGACCTCCGGGGGAACCTACAATGAGCAGTTCTTC. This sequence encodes CASRTSGGTYNEQFF.

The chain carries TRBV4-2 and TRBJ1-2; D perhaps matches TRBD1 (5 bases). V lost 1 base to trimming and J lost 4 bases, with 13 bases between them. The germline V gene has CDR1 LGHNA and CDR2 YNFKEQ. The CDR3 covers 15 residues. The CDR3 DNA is TGTGCCAGCAGCCAAGTGGGGGGGGAAATCTATGGCTACACCTTC. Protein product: CASSQVGGEIYGYTF.

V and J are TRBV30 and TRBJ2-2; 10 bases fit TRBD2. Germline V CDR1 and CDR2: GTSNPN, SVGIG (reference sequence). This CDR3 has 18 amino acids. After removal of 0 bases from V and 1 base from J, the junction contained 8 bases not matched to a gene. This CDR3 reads CAWSVSTGLAENTGELFF. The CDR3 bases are TGTGCCTGGAGTGTAAGCACCGGACTAGCGGAGAACACCGGGGAGCTGTTTTTT.

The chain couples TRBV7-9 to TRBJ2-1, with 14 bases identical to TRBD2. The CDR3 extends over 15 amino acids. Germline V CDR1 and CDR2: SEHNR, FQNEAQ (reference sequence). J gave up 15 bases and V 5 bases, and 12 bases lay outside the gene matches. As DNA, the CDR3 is TGTGCCAGCAGCCCGCCGGGACTAGCGGGAGCCCCCACGTTCTTC. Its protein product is CASSPPGLAGAPTFF. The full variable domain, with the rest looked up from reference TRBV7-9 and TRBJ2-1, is DTGVSQNPRHKITKRGQNVTFRCDPISEHNRLYWYRQTLGQGPEFLTYFQNEAQLEKSRLLSDRFSAERPKGSFSTLEIQRTEQGDSAMYLCASSPPGLAGAPTFFGPGTRLTVL.

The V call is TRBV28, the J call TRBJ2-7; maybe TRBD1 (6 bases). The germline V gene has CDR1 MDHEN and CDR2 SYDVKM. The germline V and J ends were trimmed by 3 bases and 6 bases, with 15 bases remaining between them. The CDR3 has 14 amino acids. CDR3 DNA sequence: TGTGCCAGCAGTTTGCTATTATTCAGGGGCGAGCAGTACTTC. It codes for CASSLLLFRGEQYF. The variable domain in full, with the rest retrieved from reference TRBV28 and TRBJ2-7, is DVKVTQSSRYLVKRTGEKVFLECVQDMDHENMFWYRQDPGLGLRLIYFSYDVKMKEKGDIPEGYSVSREKKERFSLILESASTNQTSMYLCASSLLLFRGEQYFGPGTRLTVT.

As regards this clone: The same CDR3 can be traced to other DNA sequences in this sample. CDR3 loop: CASSPLGGNQPQHF. The DNA of the CDR3 is TGTGCCAGCAGCCCCCTAGGAGGCAATCAGCCCCAGCATTTT. This sequence joins TRBV27 and TRBJ1-5; D remains unclear. In germline, CDR1 is MNHEY, CDR2 SMNVEV (reference sequence). The CDR3 extends over 14 amino acids. The V and J ends lost 6 bases and 2 bases respectively, with 11 bases between them.

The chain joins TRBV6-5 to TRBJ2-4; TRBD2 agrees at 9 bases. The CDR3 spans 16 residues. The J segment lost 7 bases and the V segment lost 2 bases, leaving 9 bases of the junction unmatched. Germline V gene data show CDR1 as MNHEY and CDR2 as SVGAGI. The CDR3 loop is CASSYGTGTSNNIQYF. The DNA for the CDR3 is TGTGCCAGCAGTTACGGGACCGGGACTAGCAACAACATTCAGTACTTC.

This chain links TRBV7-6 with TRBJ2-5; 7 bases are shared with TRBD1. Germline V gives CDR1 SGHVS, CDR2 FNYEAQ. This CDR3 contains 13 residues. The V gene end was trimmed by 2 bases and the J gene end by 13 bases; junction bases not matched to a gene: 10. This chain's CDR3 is CASSLHYRGARYF. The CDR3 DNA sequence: TGTGCCAGCAGCTTACACTACAGGGGAGCGCGGTACTTC.

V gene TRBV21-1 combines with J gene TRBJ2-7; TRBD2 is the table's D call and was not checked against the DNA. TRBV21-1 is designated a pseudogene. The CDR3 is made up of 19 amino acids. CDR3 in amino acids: CASSKAGWASGRITREQYF. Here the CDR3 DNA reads TGTGCCAGCAGCAAAGCCGGTTGGGCTAGCGGGAGGATTACGCGCGAGCAGTACTTC.

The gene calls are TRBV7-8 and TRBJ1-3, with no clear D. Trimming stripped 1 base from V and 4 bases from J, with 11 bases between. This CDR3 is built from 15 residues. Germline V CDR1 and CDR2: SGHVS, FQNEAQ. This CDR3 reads CASSLGGRPGNTIYF. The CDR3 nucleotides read TGTGCCAGCAGCTTAGGTGGCAGGCCCGGAAACACCATATATTTT.

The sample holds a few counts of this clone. This CDR3 is CASSYSTDGANVLTF. CDR3 bases: TGTGCCAGCAGTTACTCGACAGATGGGGCCAACGTCCTGACTTTC. The chain combines TRBV6-6 with TRBJ2-6, with TRBD1 as a possible D gene (5 bases). CDR1 and CDR2 from the germline V gene are MNHNY and SVGAGI (reference sequence). Trimming shortened V by 0 bases and J by 3 bases, and 6 bases separated the two germline ends. The CDR3 runs to 15 residues.

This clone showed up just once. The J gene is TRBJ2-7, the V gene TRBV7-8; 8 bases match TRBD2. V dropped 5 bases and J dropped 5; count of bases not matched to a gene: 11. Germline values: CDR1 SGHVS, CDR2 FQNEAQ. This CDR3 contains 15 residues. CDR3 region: CASSHGTRFIDEQYF. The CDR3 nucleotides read TGTGCCAGCAGCCACGGGACTAGGTTCATCGACGAGCAGTACTTC.

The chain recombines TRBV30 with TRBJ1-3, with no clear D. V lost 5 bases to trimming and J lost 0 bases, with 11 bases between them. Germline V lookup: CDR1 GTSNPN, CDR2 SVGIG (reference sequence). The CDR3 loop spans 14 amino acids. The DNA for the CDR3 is TGTGCCTGGTATGGCTCCCTCTCTGGAAACACCATATATTTT. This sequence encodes CAWYGSLSGNTIYF.

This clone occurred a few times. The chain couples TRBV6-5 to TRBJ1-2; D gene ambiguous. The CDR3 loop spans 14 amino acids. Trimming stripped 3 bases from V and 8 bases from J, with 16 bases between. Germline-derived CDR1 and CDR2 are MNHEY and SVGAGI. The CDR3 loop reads CASSYVGPVGGYTF. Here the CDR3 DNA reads TGTGCCAGCAGTTATGTTGGGCCCGTTGGAGGCTACACCTTC.